This T cell receptor beta chain was profiled in a study of T cell responses to AZD1222 COVID-19 vaccine. Per germline, CDR1 MNHEY and CDR2 SMNVEV (reference sequence). This CDR3 has 15 residues. V was clipped by 3 bases and J by 3 bases, with 15 bases between them. Sequenced by immunoSEQ multiplex PCR; TCRdb stores in-frame clones only, minus some. Among about 140,000 clones listed, around 90% were seen once. This clone was found once. Sequencing used peripheral blood, obtained on day 0 of AZD1222 vaccination. The chain employs TRBV27 and TRBJ2-7, with D perhaps being TRBD1 or TRBD2 (5 bases each). This TCR was sampled from an adult in good health. The CDR3 here is CASSFRWGRLYEQYF. CDR3 in DNA: TGTGCCAGCAGTTTCCGATGGGGACGCCTCTACGAGCAGTACTTC.